A single sample is the source of the 7 T cell receptor beta chains below, sequenced in a study of response to subunit inactivated influenza vaccine. TCRdb ran MiXCR on the RT-PCR reads and lists one entry per CDR3 protein. Among approximately 530,000 distinct CDR3 sequences, around 8% were seen once, and the ten largest hold 10% to 15%. Source: PBMCs from blood, taken roughly 24 months after vaccination. The receptors were gathered from a man between 50 and 69 years old who received an inactivated influenza vaccine.

This clonotype came up many times. This chain uses TRBV7-2 with TRBJ2-5; 8 bases line up with TRBD2. Per the germline V gene, CDR1 is SGHTA and CDR2 is FQGNSA. The CDR3 totals 14 residues. The ends lost 5 bases at V and 6 bases at J; junction bases unmatched: 8. The CDR3 bases are TGTGCCAGCAGCCGGGTCGGGGGGGGGCAGACCCAGTACTTC. The encoded protein is CASSRVGGGQTQYF.

This rearrangement joins TRBV12-3 or TRBV12-4 to TRBJ1-5, with D tentatively TRBD1 (5 bases). This CDR3 contains 15 residues. Trimming stripped 3 bases from V and 3 bases from J, with 12 bases between. The chain's CDR3 is CASSFQVGVNQPQHF. The DNA of the CDR3 is TGTGCCAGCAGTTTTCAGGTAGGGGTCAATCAGCCCCAGCATTTT.

This CDR3 reads CSAWTSGRWTDTQYF. CDR3 bases: TGCAGTGCTTGGACTAGCGGGAGATGGACAGATACGCAGTATTTT. This chain connects TRBV20-1 to TRBJ2-3; 13 bases agree with TRBD2. The V and J ends lost 5 bases and 3 bases, in that order; junction bases with no gene match: 5. Germline CDR1 is DFQATT and CDR2 is SNEGSKA (reference sequence). The length of the CDR3 is 15 residues.

The genes are TRBV3-1 and TRBJ2-5; 8 bases fit TRBD2. The ends lost 4 bases at V and 1 base at J; junction bases unmatched: 14. CDR3 length: 18 residues. Germline CDR1 LGHDT, CDR2 YNNKEL (reference sequence). In DNA form, the CDR3 reads TGTGCCAGCAGCCTCGGCCTGGGCCAGCGGGGGTCCCAAGAGACCCAGTACTTC. The encoded protein is CASSLGLGQRGSQETQYF.

This clonotype was seen many times. The chain carries TRBV4-3 and TRBJ1-3; the D is unclear. This CDR3 comprises 17 residues. In germline, CDR1 is LGHNA, CDR2 YSLEER. Between the trimmed V and J ends, which lost 0 bases and 3 bases, there was a span of 15 bases. CDR3 DNA: TGCGCCAGCAGCCAAGATTTAGGCGGAACGCTTGGAAACACCATATATTTT. Translation gives CASSQDLGGTLGNTIYF.

This chain links TRBV12-3 or TRBV12-4 with TRBJ2-5; a weak D match, TRBD2 (6 bases). The CDR3 totals 13 residues. The V gene lost 4 bases and the J gene lost 5 bases, with 11 bases spanning the gap. CDR3 protein: CASSSLGRETQYF. CDR3 DNA: TGTGCCAGCAGTTCCCTAGGGAGGGAGACCCAGTACTTC.

The chain carries TRBV9 and TRBJ2-2; unclear D gene. The germline V gene has CDR1 SGDLS and CDR2 YYNGEE. The CDR3 spans 15 residues. The ends were cut back, 0 bases at V and 7 bases at J, with 13 bases in the middle. In DNA form, the CDR3 reads TGTGCCAGCAGCGTAGAAAGGAATACTCTCGGGGAGCTGTTTTTT. It yields the protein CASSVERNTLGELFF.